Shown below are 20 T cell receptor beta chains from a single sample sequenced in a study of circulating CD8 cells and anti-PD-1 response in melanoma. Four subsets defined by PD-1 and/or TIGIT were sorted from live CD3+CD8+TCRalphabeta+ cells. TCR libraries were prepared from approximately 15 ng of total RNA with the QIAseq Immune Repertoire TCR panel. TCRdb used MiXCR to reprocess the reads, holding one entry per CDR3 protein. The table shows approximately 340 distinct CDR3 sequences, with around 10% occurring only once. Specimen: CD8+ T cells from PBMCs, collected at baseline or after one month of anti-PD-1 therapy (not recorded which). Receptor source: a human donor with melanoma.

In this sample, this clonotype is medium-sized. The chain is built from TRBV11-2 and TRBJ2-6, with D tentatively TRBD2 (6 bases). This CDR3 has 18 residues. Deletions cut 1 base from V and 1 base from J, with 14 bases between. Germline V gene sequence: CDR1 SGHAT, CDR2 FQNNGV. The chain's CDR3 is CASSLAGGARSGANVLTF. CDR3 nucleotide sequence: TGTGCCAGCAGCTTAGCGGGCGGGGCAAGATCTGGGGCCAACGTCCTGACTTTC.

By sample fraction, this clonotype is hyperexpanded. J is TRBJ2-4 and V is TRBV5-4; maybe TRBD2 (5 bases). This CDR3 comprises 16 residues. The germline V gene has CDR1 SGHNT and CDR2 YYREEE (reference sequence). The V gene lost 3 bases and the J gene lost 0 bases, with 13 bases spanning the gap. CDR3 bases: TGTGCCAGCAGCTCCCGGGATTACCTAGCCAAAAACATTCAGTACTTC. Its translation is CASSSRDYLAKNIQYF.

This clonotype was observed once. A much larger clone sits a single nucleotide away, making a read error possible. The V gene is TRBV3-1, the J gene TRBJ1-2; D gene ambiguous. The CDR3 covers 13 residues. Germline-derived CDR1 and CDR2 are LGHDT and YNNKEL (reference sequence). CDR3 sequence (DNA): TGTGCCAGCAGCCCCGGATCTAACTATGGCTACGCCTTC. Translating it yields CASSPGSNYGYAF.

This clonotype is deemed medium-sized. The chain links TRBV11-2 to TRBJ2-7; D call uncertain. Germline V gene lookup returns CDR1 SGHAT and CDR2 FQNNGV. The CDR3 runs 12 residues. Trimming took off 0 bases at V and 3 bases at J, with 3 bases between the two ends. This chain's CDR3 is CASSLDFYEQYF. CDR3 sequence (DNA): TGTGCCAGCAGCTTAGACTTCTACGAGCAGTACTTC.

In its sample, this clonotype ranks as large. J is TRBJ2-3 and V is TRBV9; D is possibly TRBD2 (5 bases). Between the trimmed V and J ends, which lost 0 bases and 1 base, there was a span of 6 bases. Germline values: CDR1 SGDLS, CDR2 YYNGEE. The CDR3 covers 14 residues. This chain's CDR3 is CASSVAEGTDTQYF. CDR3 nucleotide sequence: TGTGCCAGCAGCGTAGCGGAGGGCACAGATACGCAGTATTTT.

Judged by abundance, this clonotype is medium-sized. The chain carries TRBV24-1 and TRBJ2-3; 9 nucleotides line up with TRBD2. Germline assignment: CDR1 KGHDR and CDR2 SFDVKD. The CDR3 is made up of 13 amino acids. With 8 bases clipped from V and 8 bases from J, the junction kept 7 bases outside the gene matches. In DNA, the CDR3 is TGTGCCACCACTGCGGGAGGGGTTGGTACGCAGTATTTT. It translates to CATTAGGVGTQYF.

In this sample, this clonotype is hyperexpanded. The chain is built from TRBV7-3 and TRBJ2-2; the D gene is possibly TRBD2 (6 bases). Germline V gene sequence: CDR1 SGHTA, CDR2 FQGTGA. Trimming took 5 bases from V and 4 from J, leaving 14 bases between them. The CDR3 has 15 residues. CDR3 sequence reads: CASSRLARGTGELFF. Written as DNA, the CDR3 is TGTGCCAGCAGCCGGCTAGCGAGAGGCACCGGGGAGCTGTTTTTT.

By share, this clonotype ranks as medium-sized. The V gene is TRBV7-3, the J gene TRBJ2-1; D unresolved. The CDR3 extends over 13 amino acids. CDR1 is SGHTA, CDR2 FQGTGA, per germline. V dropped 2 bases and J dropped 8 bases, with 10 bases sitting between them. CDR3 in DNA: TGTGCCAGCAGCTTAGCGATAATGCATGAGCAGTTCTTC. Translation gives CASSLAIMHEQFF.

By frequency in the sample, this clonotype is medium-sized (0.01 to 0.1%). V gene TRBV12-5 combines with J gene TRBJ2-5, with TRBD2 identical over 13 bases. The V gene end was trimmed by 7 bases and the J gene end by 5 bases; junction bases not matched to a gene: 10. Looked up from germline, CDR1 is LGHNT and CDR2 is FRNRAP. The CDR3 runs 16 residues. Here the CDR3 reads CASDPQGLAGWETQYF. The CDR3 region has the DNA TGTGCTAGTGACCCCCAGGGACTAGCGGGATGGGAGACCCAGTACTTC. Filled out from reference TRBV12-5 and TRBJ2-5, the complete variable domain reads DARVTQTPRHKVTEMGQEVTMRCQPILGHNTVFWYRQTMMQGLELLAYFRNRAPLDDSGMPKDRFSAEMPDATLATLKIQPSEPRDSAVYFCASDPQGLAGWETQYFGPGTRLLVL.

Written as DNA, the CDR3 is TGCAGCGTTGAAGAGGGGGGTAGCGGGAGCTCCGGGGAGCTGTTTTTT. Translating it yields CSVEEGGSGSSGELFF. V gene TRBV29-1 combines with J gene TRBJ2-2, with 9 bases matching TRBD2. V trimming: 0 bases; J trimming: 6 bases; junction bases outside the gene matches: 8. The length of the CDR3 is 16 residues. Germline V gene sequence: CDR1 SQVTM, CDR2 ANQGSEA.

This clonotype qualifies as medium-sized. J is TRBJ2-2 and V is TRBV29-1; 9 nucleotides align to TRBD2. The J segment lost 6 bases and the V segment lost 0 bases, leaving 8 bases of the junction unmatched. Germline CDR1 is SQVTM and CDR2 is ANQGSEA. The CDR3 length is 16 residues. The CDR3 here is CSVEEGVSGSSGELFF. CDR3 nucleotides: TGCAGCGTTGAAGAGGGGGTTAGCGGGAGCTCCGGGGAGCTGTTTTTT.

This clonotype is deemed medium-sized. A read error is possible here, since a much larger clone lies one base away. V is TRBV27 and J is TRBJ1-1; tentatively, D is TRBD1 (5 bases). This CDR3 has 13 amino acids. Germline V gene sequence: CDR1 MNHEY, CDR2 SMNVEV (reference sequence). V shed 8 bases and J shed 6 bases, with 16 bases lying between them. In nucleotides, the CDR3 is TGTGCCAGCTGTCCCACAGGAGCTGCTGAAGCTTTCTTT. This encodes CASCPTGAAEAFF.

This clonotype is termed medium-sized. The chain combines TRBV7-3 with TRBJ2-3; D is uncertain. Germline V CDR1 and CDR2: SGHTA, FQGTGA. V lost 5 bases and J lost 0, with 9 bases in between. This CDR3 contains 14 residues. CDR3 DNA: TGTGCCAGCAGCCCCGCGCGAAGCACAGATACGCAGTATTTT. It translates to CASSPARSTDTQYF. Filled out from reference TRBV7-3 and TRBJ2-3, the complete variable domain reads GAGVSQTPSNKVTEKGKYVELRCDPISGHTALYWYRQSLGQGPEFLIYFQGTGAADDSGLPNDRFFAVRPEGSVSTLKIQRTERGDSAVYLCASSPARSTDTQYFGPGTRLTVL.

In its sample, this clonotype ranks as hyperexpanded. The chain recombines TRBV7-2 with TRBJ2-7, with D perhaps matching TRBD1 (5 bases). The CDR3 is made up of 16 amino acids. V was clipped by 1 base and J by 0 bases, with 13 bases between them. Per germline, CDR1 SGHTA and CDR2 FQGNSA. In DNA form, the CDR3 reads TGTGCCAGCAGCTTAGAGGGGTCGGGCCGCTCCTACGAGCAGTACTTC. Translating it yields CASSLEGSGRSYEQYF.

Concerning this clonotype itself: This may come from a read error, since a much larger clone is one base off. The chain carries TRBV7-2 and TRBJ1-3; unclear D gene. Germline lookup yields CDR1 SGHTA and CDR2 FQGNSA. The CDR3 contains 12 residues. V was shortened by 8 bases and J by 6 bases, with 11 bases between the two germline ends. For the CDR3, the DNA is TGTGCCAGCGGGCTCCGAGAAAACACCATATATTTT. It yields the protein CASGLRENTIYF.

This clonotype rates as medium-sized. This chain uses TRBV2 with TRBJ2-7; no clear D gene. Germline V gene sequence: CDR1 SNHLY, CDR2 FYNNEI. This CDR3 contains 15 residues. V lost 1 base, J lost 0 bases, and 10 bases lay in between. DNA of the CDR3: TGTGCCAGCAGTGAAGGTCTCGCAAGCTCCTACGAGCAGTACTTC. Residues: CASSEGLASSYEQYF.

A single count supports this clonotype. A junction end diverges from the germline sequence, so it may reflect a read error. The rearrangement links TRBV5-4 to TRBJ2-2; 9 bases line up with TRBD1. Looked up from germline, CDR1 is SGHNT and CDR2 is YYREEE (reference sequence). This CDR3 region has 16 residues. The CDR3 sequence: CASSPTGTGIPGELSF. In DNA, the CDR3 is TGTGCCAGCAGCCCAACCGGGACAGGGATCCCCGGGGAGCTGTCTTTT.

Within the sample, this clonotype is large. The chain couples TRBV6-2 or TRBV6-3 to TRBJ2-2, with D hard to call. This CDR3 is 13 amino acids long. The V and J ends lost 5 bases and 5 bases respectively, with 9 bases between them. The germline CDR1 and CDR2 sequences are MNHEY and SVGEGT. CDR3 bases: TGTGCCAGCAGTGCGTTGGGGACCGGGGAGCTGTTTTTT. Its translation is CASSALGTGELFF.

Notes on this clonotype: Since a much larger clone is just one base distant, this may be a read error. The rearrangement links TRBV12-5 to TRBJ2-5; 7 bases agree with TRBD2. V dropped 7 bases and J dropped 5; count of bases not matched to a gene: 16. The CDR3 extends over 16 amino acids. Germline assignment: CDR1 LGHNT and CDR2 FRNRAP. The CDR3 spells CASDPQGPAGWETQYF. In DNA form, the CDR3 reads TGTGCTAGTGACCCCCAGGGACCAGCGGGATGGGAGACCCAGTACTTC. Complete variable domain (other parts from reference TRBV12-5 and TRBJ2-5): DARVTQTPRHKVTEMGQEVTMRCQPILGHNTVFWYRQTMMQGLELLAYFRNRAPLDDSGMPKDRFSAEMPDATLATLKIQPSEPRDSAVYFCASDPQGPAGWETQYFGPGTRLLVL.

This clonotype is large by share. The CDR3 coding sequence is TGTGCCAGCACCTTGAGTGGGGGGAGCGAGCAGTACTTC. It codes for CASTLSGGSEQYF. The chain combines TRBV27 with TRBJ2-7; TRBD2 might be the D (6 bases). CDR3 length: 13 residues. CDR1 and CDR2 from the germline V gene are MNHEY and SMNVEV (reference sequence). Deletions cut 7 bases from V and 6 bases from J, with 16 bases between.